These T cell receptor beta chains were read from a single sample in a study of blood T cell repertoires in COVID-19. This table comes from immunoSEQ multiplex PCR, and its TCRdb copy is limited to in-frame clones, with some not included. The sample includes about 380,000 clones, about 87% of them seen just once. Source material: PBMCs or T cells enriched from blood (not recorded which). These TCRs come from a man younger than 45 who had recovered from COVID-19. Each CDR3 is given with its conserved first and last residue. The D gene is left open where the match is weak. Clone size is not always given. Where it is, it says once, few, many or a class for expanded clones.

D: NA
J: TRBJ2-1
size: NA
V: TRBV15
DNA: TGTGCCACCAGCTCCCTTACCAGCGGCGGTTACAATGAGCAGTTCTTC
CDR3: CATSSLTSGGYNEQFF

D: TRBD1
J: TRBJ1-1
size: NA
V: TRBV30
DNA: TGTGCCTGGGACAGGGGTATCACTGAAGCTTTCTTT
CDR3: CAWDRGITEAFF

D: TRBD1
J: TRBJ1-1
size: NA
V: TRBV7-8
DNA: TGTGCCAGCAGCCTCGGACAGGCTAGGAGCACTGAAGCTTTCTTT
CDR3: CASSLGQARSTEAFF

D: NA
J: TRBJ2-1
size: NA
V: TRBV10-1
DNA: TGCGCCAGCAGTGAGCCTCGCGGGGAGCAGTTCTTC
CDR3: CASSEPRGEQFF

D: NA
J: TRBJ2-7
size: once
V: TRBV4-3
DNA: TGCGCCAGCAGCCAGTCTTCTAGTCCGGGTTACGAGCAGTACTTC
CDR3: CASSQSSSPGYEQYF

D: NA
J: TRBJ1-5
size: NA
V: TRBV5-1
DNA: TGCGCCAGCAGCTTGGGACCCCAGGGAGGAGAGCCCCAGCATTTT
CDR3: CASSLGPQGGEPQHF

D: TRBD2
J: TRBJ2-3
size: NA
V: TRBV24-1
DNA: TGTGCCACCAGTGATCCCGGGACTAGCGGGGGTACAGATACGCAGTATTTT
CDR3: CATSDPGTSGGTDTQYF

D: TRBD1
J: TRBJ2-3
size: NA
V: TRBV10-1
DNA: TGCGCCAGCTGTCGCCGGGACAGGGGGCGGGATACGCAGTATTTT
CDR3: CASCRRDRGRDTQYF

D: NA
J: TRBJ2-5
size: NA
V: TRBV19
DNA: TGTGCCAGTAGTATAGGCGGACTTCGCCAAGAGACCCAGTACTTC
CDR3: CASSIGGLRQETQYF

D: NA
J: TRBJ2-5
size: NA
V: TRBV5-1
DNA: TGCGCCAGCAGCCCAGGGCGGAGCGTGGCCCTGGAGACCCAGTACTTC
CDR3: CASSPGRSVALETQYF

D: NA
J: TRBJ2-3
size: NA
V: TRBV20-1
DNA: TGCAGTGTCGTGCGGGGAGATACGCAGTATTTT
CDR3: CSVVRGDTQYF

D: NA
J: TRBJ2-2
size: NA
V: TRBV5-1
DNA: TGCGCCACAACGGAGGGGAAGGACACCGGGGAGCTGTTTTTT
CDR3: CATTEGKDTGELFF

D: NA
J: TRBJ1-4
size: NA
V: TRBV4-3
DNA: TGCGCCAGCAGCCAATCCCTTAGCGAAAAACTGTTTTTT
CDR3: CASSQSLSEKLFF

D: NA
J: TRBJ1-5
size: NA
V: TRBV4-2
DNA: TGTGCCAGCAGCCAAGATCGAGGACAGCGACTTGGACCCCAGCATTTT
CDR3: CASSQDRGQRLGPQHF

D: TRBD1
J: TRBJ2-1
size: NA
V: TRBV28
DNA: TGTGCCAGCAGGGGACAGGGGTTAGACAATGAGCAGTTCTTC
CDR3: CASRGQGLDNEQFF

D: TRBD1
J: TRBJ1-2
size: NA
V: TRBV6-5
DNA: TGTGCCAGCAGTTGGGCCGGGACAGGGGCTGAAGGCTACACCTTC
CDR3: CASSWAGTGAEGYTF

D: TRBD1
J: TRBJ2-7
size: once
V: TRBV25-1
DNA: TGTGCCAGCAGTAGTCCGGGACAGGGTTTCTACGAGCAGTACTTC
CDR3: CASSSPGQGFYEQYF

D: TRBD1
J: TRBJ1-2
size: NA
V: TRBV7-6
DNA: TGTGCCAGCAGCCGACAGGGCAACCCCACTATTGGTGGCTACACCTTC
CDR3: CASSRQGNPTIGGYTF

D: NA
J: TRBJ2-1
size: NA
V: TRBV10-1
DNA: TGCGCCAGCAGTGATTACTCGCGGAGCTCCTACAATGAGCAGTTCTTC
CDR3: CASSDYSRSSYNEQFF

D: NA
J: TRBJ1-5
size: NA
V: TRBV6-1
DNA: TGTGCCAGCAGTGAAGGGGGGGGCAATCAGCCCCAGCATTTT
CDR3: CASSEGGGNQPQHF

D: TRBD1
J: TRBJ1-1
size: NA
V: TRBV2
DNA: TGTGCCAGCAGTCGACAGGGGGCGTCCTTCGGTGAAGCTTTCTTT
CDR3: CASSRQGASFGEAFF

D: TRBD1
J: TRBJ1-1
size: NA
V: TRBV5-4
DNA: TGTGCCAGCAGCTGGGACAGGGGAAGTAGCCCTGAAGCTTTCTTT
CDR3: CASSWDRGSSPEAFF

D: TRBD2
J: TRBJ2-3
size: NA
V: TRBV9
DNA: TGTGCCAGCAGCGTAGCTGGGTACGGGGGGGCTGGAGATACGCAGTATTTT
CDR3: CASSVAGYGGAGDTQYF

D: TRBD2
J: TRBJ2-5
size: NA
V: TRBV27
DNA: TGTGCCAGCAGTAGACTAGCGGGGGACCAGACCCAGTACTTC
CDR3: CASSRLAGDQTQYF

D: NA
J: TRBJ2-7
size: NA
V: TRBV29-1
DNA: TGCAGCGTTATACTCACGGGTTCCTACGAGCAGTACTTC
CDR3: CSVILTGSYEQYF

D: NA
J: TRBJ1-5
size: NA
V: TRBV18
DNA: TGTGCCAGCTCACCACGTACGCTCGACAGTTACAATCAGCCCCAGCATTTT
CDR3: CASSPRTLDSYNQPQHF

D: TRBD2
J: TRBJ2-7
size: NA
V: TRBV6-2/TRBV6-3
DNA: TGTGCCAGCAGTTACTCGTACGGGGGGGCCGGCGAGCAGTACTTC
CDR3: CASSYSYGGAGEQYF

D: NA
J: TRBJ1-5
size: NA
V: TRBV2
DNA: TGTGCCAGCAGTGATGCGGGGGGCGGCAATCAGCCCCAGCATTTT
CDR3: CASSDAGGGNQPQHF

D: NA
J: TRBJ1-5
size: NA
V: TRBV10-2
DNA: TGCGCCAGCAGTGATGGAGGCCCCAGTCAGCCCCAGCATTTT
CDR3: CASSDGGPSQPQHF

D: NA
J: TRBJ1-5
size: NA
V: TRBV30
DNA: TGTGCCTGGAGTAACAGGGGCAATCAGCCCCAGCATTTT
CDR3: CAWSNRGNQPQHF

D: TRBD2
J: TRBJ2-3
size: NA
V: TRBV7-3
DNA: TGTGCCAGCAGCCTTAGCGGGGCCCCGGGAGATACGCAGTATTTT
CDR3: CASSLSGAPGDTQYF

D: NA
J: TRBJ1-1
size: NA
V: TRBV7-3
DNA: TGTGCCAGCAGCCCCTATATGAACACTGAAGCTTTCTTT
CDR3: CASSPYMNTEAFF

D: TRBD1
J: TRBJ2-3
size: NA
V: TRBV2
DNA: TGTGCCAGCAGGACAGGGCCACGGGCAGATACGCAGTATTTT
CDR3: CASRTGPRADTQYF

D: TRBD2
J: TRBJ2-1
size: few
V: TRBV24-1
DNA: TGTGCCACCGGGACTAGCGGCAACAATGAGCAGTTCTTC
CDR3: CATGTSGNNEQFF

D: NA
J: TRBJ1-2
size: NA
V: TRBV7-9
DNA: TGTGCCAGCAGCTTAACAACAGGCTTTTCGGGTGACTATGGCTACACCTTC
CDR3: CASSLTTGFSGDYGYTF

D: NA
J: TRBJ1-1
size: NA
V: TRBV19
DNA: TGTGCCAGTAGTAGCAGGGTAGCTGAAGCTTTCTTT
CDR3: CASSSRVAEAFF

D: TRBD2
J: TRBJ2-5
size: NA
V: TRBV5-1
DNA: TGCGCCAGCAGCTCGAGCGGGACCGCACAAGAGACCCAGTACTTC
CDR3: CASSSSGTAQETQYF

D: NA
J: TRBJ2-7
size: NA
V: TRBV29-1
DNA: TGCAGCGTTGAGAACCCAGGGAACGAGCAGTACTTC
CDR3: CSVENPGNEQYF

D: NA
J: TRBJ1-1
size: NA
V: TRBV12-5
DNA: TGTGCTAGTGGTTTTGGGAGCAACACTGAAGCTTTCTTT
CDR3: CASGFGSNTEAFF

D: NA
J: TRBJ2-7
size: once
V: TRBV4-1
DNA: TGCGCCAGCAGCCATTCAACGGGTTACGAGCAGTACTTC
CDR3: CASSHSTGYEQYF

D: TRBD1
J: TRBJ1-2
size: NA
V: TRBV30
DNA: TGTGCCTGGGGACTTACAGGGGGAGGCTACACCTTC
CDR3: CAWGLTGGGYTF

D: NA
J: TRBJ1-1
size: NA
V: TRBV7-9
DNA: TGTGCCAGCAGCTTAGTGGGACTCACTGAAGCTTTCTTT
CDR3: CASSLVGLTEAFF